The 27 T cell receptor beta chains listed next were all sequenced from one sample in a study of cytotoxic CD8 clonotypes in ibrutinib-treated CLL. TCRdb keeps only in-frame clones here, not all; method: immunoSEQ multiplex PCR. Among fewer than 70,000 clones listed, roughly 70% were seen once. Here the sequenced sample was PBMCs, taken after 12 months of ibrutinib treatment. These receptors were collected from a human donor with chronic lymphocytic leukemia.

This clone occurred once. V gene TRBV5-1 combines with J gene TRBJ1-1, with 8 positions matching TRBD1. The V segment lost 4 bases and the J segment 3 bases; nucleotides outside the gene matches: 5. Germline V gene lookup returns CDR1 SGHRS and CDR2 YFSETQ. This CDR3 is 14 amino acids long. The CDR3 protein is CASSVRQGYTEAFF. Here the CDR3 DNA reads TGCGCCAGCAGCGTAAGACAGGGGTACACTGAAGCTTTCTTT.

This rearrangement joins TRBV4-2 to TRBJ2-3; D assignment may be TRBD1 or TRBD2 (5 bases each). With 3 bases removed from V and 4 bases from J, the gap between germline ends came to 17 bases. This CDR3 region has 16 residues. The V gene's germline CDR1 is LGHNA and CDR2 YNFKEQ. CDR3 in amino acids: CASSQGVLDGADTQYF. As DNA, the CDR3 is TGTGCCAGCAGCCAGGGGGTCCTGGATGGGGCAGATACGCAGTATTTT.

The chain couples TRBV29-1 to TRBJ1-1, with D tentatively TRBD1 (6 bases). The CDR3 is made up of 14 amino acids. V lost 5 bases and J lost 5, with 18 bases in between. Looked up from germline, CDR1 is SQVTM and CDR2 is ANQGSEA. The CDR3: CSVSRWTDTTEAFF. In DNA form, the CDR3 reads TGCAGCGTTAGCAGGTGGACAGACACTACTGAAGCTTTCTTT.

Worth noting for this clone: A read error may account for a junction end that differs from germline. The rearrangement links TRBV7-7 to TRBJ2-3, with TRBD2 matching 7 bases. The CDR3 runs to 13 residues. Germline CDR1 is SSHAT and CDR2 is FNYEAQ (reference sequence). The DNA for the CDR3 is TGTGCTAGCAGCGGGACCAACACAGATACGCAGTATTTT. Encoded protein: CASSGTNTDTQYF.

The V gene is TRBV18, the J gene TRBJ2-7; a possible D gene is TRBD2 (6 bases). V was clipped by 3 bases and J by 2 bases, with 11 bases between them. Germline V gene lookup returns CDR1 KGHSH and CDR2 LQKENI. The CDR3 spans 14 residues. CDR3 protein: CASSPPGGAYEQYF. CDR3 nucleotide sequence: TGTGCCAGCTCACCGCCCGGGGGTGCCTACGAGCAGTACTTC.

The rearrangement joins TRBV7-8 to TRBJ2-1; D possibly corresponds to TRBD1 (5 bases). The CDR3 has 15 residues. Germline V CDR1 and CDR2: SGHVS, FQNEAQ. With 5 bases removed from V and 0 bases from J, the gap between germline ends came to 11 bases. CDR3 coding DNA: TGTGCCAGCAGCCGACTTAGGGGCTCCTACAATGAGCAGTTCTTC. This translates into CASSRLRGSYNEQFF.

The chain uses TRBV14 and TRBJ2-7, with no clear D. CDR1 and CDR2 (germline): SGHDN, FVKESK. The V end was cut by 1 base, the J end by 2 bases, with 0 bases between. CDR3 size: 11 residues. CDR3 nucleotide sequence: TGTGCCAGCAGCCAAGCCTACGAGCAGTACTTC. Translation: CASSQAYEQYF.

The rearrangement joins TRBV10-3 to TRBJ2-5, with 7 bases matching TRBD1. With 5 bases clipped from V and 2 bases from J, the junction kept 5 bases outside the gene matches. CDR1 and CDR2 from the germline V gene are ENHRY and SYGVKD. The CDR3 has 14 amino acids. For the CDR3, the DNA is TGTGCCATCAGTAAGGGGACAGTTCAAGAGACCCAGTACTTC. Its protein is CAISKGTVQETQYF.

CDR3 amino acids: CASSLVGRGRNQPQHF. The CDR3 region has the DNA TGTGCCAGCAGCTTAGTAGGGAGGGGGCGCAATCAGCCCCAGCATTTT. The rearrangement joins TRBV7-3 to TRBJ1-5, with TRBD1 identical over 7 bases. With V trimmed by 2 bases and J by 2 bases, 6 bases remained unmatched. Germline CDR1 is SGHTA and CDR2 is FQGTGA. The CDR3 runs 16 residues.

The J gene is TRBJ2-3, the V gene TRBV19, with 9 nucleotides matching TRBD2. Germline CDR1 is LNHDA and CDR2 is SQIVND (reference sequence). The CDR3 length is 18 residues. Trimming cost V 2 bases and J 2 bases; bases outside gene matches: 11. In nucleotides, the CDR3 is TGTGCCAGTAGTATACGCATCTCCCCTAGCGGGAACACAGATACGCAGTATTTT. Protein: CASSIRISPSGNTDTQYF.

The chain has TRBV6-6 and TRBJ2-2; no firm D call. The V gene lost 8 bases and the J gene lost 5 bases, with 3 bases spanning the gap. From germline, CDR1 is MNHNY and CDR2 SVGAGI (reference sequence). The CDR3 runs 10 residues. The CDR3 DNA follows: TGTGCCAGCGGGACCGGGGAGCTGTTTTTT. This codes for CASGTGELFF.

CDR3 DNA: TGTGCCAGCAGCTTAGAAAGCGGTCCCACAGATACGCAGTATTTT. It encodes CASSLESGPTDTQYF. The chain carries TRBV7-2 and TRBJ2-3, with D perhaps TRBD2 (5 bases). CDR3 length: 15 residues. The germline V gene encodes CDR1 SGHTA and CDR2 FQGNSA. V dropped 1 base and J dropped 2 bases, with 10 bases sitting between them.

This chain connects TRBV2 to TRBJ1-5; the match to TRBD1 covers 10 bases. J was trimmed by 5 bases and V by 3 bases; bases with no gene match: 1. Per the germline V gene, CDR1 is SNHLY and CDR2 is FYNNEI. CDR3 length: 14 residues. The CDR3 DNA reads TGTGCCAGCAGTGAGGACAGGGGGTATCAGCCCCAGCATTTT. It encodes CASSEDRGYQPQHF. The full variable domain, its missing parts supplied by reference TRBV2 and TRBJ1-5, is EPEVTQTPSHQVTQMGQEVILRCVPISNHLYFYWYRQILGQKVEFLVSFYNNEISEKSEIFDDQFSVERPDGSNFTLKIRSTKLEDSAMYFCASSEDRGYQPQHFGDGTRLSIL.

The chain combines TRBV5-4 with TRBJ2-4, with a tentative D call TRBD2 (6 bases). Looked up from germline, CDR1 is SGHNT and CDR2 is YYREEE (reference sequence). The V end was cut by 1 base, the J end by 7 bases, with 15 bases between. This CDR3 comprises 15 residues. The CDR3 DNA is TGTGCCAGCAGCTTGATCACTCCCAGCGGGAACATTCAGTACTTC. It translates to CASSLITPSGNIQYF.

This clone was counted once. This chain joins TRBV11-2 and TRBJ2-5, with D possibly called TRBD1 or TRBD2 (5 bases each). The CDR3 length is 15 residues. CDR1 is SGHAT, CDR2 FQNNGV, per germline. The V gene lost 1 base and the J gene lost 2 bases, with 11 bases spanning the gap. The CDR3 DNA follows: TGTGCCAGCAGCTTAGTCCTTGGGGGTCAAGAGACCCAGTACTTC. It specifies CASSLVLGGQETQYF.

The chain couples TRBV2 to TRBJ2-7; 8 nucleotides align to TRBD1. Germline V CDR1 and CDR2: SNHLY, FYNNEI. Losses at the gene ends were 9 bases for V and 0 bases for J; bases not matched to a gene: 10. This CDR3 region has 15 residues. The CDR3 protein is CASSQGAGSSYEQYF. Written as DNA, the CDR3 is TGTGCCAGTAGCCAGGGGGCGGGCTCCTCCTACGAGCAGTACTTC.

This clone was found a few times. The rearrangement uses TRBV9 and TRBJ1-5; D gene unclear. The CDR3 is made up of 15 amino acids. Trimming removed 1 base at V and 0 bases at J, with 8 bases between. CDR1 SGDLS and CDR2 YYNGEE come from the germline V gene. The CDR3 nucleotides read TGTGCCAGCAGCGTATCACCGAATAGCAATCAGCCCCAGCATTTT. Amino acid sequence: CASSVSPNSNQPQHF.

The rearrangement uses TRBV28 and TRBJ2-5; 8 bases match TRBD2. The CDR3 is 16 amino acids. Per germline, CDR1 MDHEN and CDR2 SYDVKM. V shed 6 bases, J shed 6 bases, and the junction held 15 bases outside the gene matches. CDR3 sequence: CASSDPGGGPRKTQYF. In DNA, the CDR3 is TGTGCCAGCAGCGACCCCGGGGGGGGACCTCGGAAGACCCAGTACTTC.

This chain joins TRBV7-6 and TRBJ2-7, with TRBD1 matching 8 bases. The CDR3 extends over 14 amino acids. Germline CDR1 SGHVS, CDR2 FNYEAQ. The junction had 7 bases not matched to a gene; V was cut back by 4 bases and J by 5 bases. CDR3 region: CASSSTGTGDEQYF. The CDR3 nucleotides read TGTGCCAGCAGCTCAACCGGGACAGGTGACGAGCAGTACTTC.

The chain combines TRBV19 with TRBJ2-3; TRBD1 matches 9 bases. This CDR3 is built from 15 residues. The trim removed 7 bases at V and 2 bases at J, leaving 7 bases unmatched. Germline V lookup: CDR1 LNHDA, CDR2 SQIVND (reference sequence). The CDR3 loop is CASTTQGAYTDTQYF. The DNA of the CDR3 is TGTGCCAGTACGACACAGGGGGCTTACACAGATACGCAGTATTTT. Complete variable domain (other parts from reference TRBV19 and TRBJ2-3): DGGITQSPKYLFRKEGQNVTLSCEQNLNHDAMYWYRQDPGQGLRLIYYSQIVNDFQKGDIAEGYSVSREKKESFPLTVTSAQKNPTAFYLCASTTQGAYTDTQYFGPGTRLTVL.

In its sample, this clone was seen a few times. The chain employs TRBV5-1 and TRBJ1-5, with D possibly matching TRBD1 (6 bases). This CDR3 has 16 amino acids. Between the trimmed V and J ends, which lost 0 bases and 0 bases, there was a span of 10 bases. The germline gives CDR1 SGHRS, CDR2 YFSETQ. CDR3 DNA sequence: TGCGCCAGCAGCTTGGATGGGGGCCCTAGCAATCAGCCCCAGCATTTT. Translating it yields CASSLDGGPSNQPQHF.

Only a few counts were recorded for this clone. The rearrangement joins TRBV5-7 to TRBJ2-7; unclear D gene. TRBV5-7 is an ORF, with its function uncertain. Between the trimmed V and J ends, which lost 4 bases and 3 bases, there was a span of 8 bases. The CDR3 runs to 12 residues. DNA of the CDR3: TGTGCCAGCAGCGAGATGGACTACGAGCAGTACTTC. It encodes CASSEMDYEQYF.

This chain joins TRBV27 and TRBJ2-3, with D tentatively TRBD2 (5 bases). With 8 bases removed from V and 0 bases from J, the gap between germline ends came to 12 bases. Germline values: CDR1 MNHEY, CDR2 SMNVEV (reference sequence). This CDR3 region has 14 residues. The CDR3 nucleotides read TGTGCCAGCCGGTCGGGCGGGAGCACAGATACGCAGTATTTT. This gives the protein CASRSGGSTDTQYF.

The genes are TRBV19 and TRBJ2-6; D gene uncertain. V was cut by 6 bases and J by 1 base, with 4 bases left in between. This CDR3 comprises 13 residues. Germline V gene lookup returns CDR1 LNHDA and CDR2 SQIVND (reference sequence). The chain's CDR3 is CASSLSGANVLTF. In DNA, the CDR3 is TGTGCCAGTAGCCTTTCTGGGGCCAACGTCCTGACTTTC.

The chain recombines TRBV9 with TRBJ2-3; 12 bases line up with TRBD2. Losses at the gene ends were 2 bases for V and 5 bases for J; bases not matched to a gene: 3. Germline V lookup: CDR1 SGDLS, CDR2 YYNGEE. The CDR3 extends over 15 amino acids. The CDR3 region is CASSVSGLAGDTQYF. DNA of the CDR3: TGTGCCAGCAGCGTCTCGGGACTAGCGGGAGATACGCAGTATTTT.

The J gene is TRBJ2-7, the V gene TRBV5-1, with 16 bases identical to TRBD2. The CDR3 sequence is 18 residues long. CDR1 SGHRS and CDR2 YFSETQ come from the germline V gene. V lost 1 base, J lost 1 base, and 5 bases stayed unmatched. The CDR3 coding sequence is TGCGCCAGCAGCTTGAGGGGACTAGCGGGAGGGGGGTCCTACGAGCAGTACTTC. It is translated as CASSLRGLAGGGSYEQYF.

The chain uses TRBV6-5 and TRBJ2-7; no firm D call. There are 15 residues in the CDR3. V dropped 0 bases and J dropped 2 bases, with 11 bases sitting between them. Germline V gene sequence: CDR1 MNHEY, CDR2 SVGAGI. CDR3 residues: CASSYSPGSTYEQYF. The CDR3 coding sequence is TGTGCCAGCAGTTACTCGCCAGGATCTACCTACGAGCAGTACTTC.